What follows is one T cell receptor beta chain and its context. Sequencing was performed with immunoSEQ multiplex PCR; in TCRdb, only in-frame clones are kept and a portion is missing. The profile shows about 82,000 clones, 85% to 95% of them singletons. The CDR3 has 15 residues. The V gene's germline CDR1 is LGHNA and CDR2 YSLEER. Between the trimmed V and J ends, which lost 1 base and 4 bases, there was a span of 8 bases. These data belong to a study of cytomegalovirus exposure and HLA in healthy donors. The sequencing sample was made of PBMCs. The V call is TRBV4-3, the J call TRBJ1-6; D unresolved. This sequence originates from a woman younger than 35 in good health and CMV-seronegative. Written as DNA, the CDR3 is TGCGCCAGCAGCCAAGTCCGAGGGTATAATTCACCCCTCCACTTT. This encodes CASSQVRGYNSPLHF.